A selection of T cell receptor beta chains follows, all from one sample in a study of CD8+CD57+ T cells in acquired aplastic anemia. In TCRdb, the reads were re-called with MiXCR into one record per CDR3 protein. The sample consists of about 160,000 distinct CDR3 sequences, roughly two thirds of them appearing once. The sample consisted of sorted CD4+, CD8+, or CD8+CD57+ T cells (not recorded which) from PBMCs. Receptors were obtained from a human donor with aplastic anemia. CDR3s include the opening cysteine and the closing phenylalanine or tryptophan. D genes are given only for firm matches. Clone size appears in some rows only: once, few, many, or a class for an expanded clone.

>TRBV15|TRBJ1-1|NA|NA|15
TGTGCCACCAGCTACCGGACGGCGATAAACACTGAAGCTTTCTTT
CATSYRTAINTEAFF
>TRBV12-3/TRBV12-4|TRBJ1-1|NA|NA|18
TGTGCCAGCAGTTTAGGGACTAGCGGGAGGGCCCTGAACACTGAAGCTTTCTTT
CASSLGTSGRALNTEAFF
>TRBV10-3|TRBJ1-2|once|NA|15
TGTGCCATCAGTGAGTCGACGTACGCCGGATCGGGCTACACCTTC
CAISESTYAGSGYTF
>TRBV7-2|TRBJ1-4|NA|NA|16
TGTGCCAGCAGTGAATATAGTTGGGAGGGTGGGGAAAAACTGTTTTTT
CASSEYSWEGGEKLFF
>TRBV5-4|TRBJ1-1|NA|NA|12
TGTGCCAGCAGCTTCCGGAATCGTGAAGCTTTCTTT
CASSFRNREAFF
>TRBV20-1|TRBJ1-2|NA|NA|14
TGCAGTGCTAGATCGGGGGGGCGCGACTATGGCTACACCTTC
CSARSGGRDYGYTF
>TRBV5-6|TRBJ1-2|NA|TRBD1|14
TGTGCCAGCAGCTTGAGACAGGGGGGCCTCCTTGTTACCTTC
CASSLRQGGLLVTF
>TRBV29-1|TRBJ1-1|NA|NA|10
TGCAGCGTTGTTTCGGCTGAAGCTTTCTTT
CSVVSAEAFF
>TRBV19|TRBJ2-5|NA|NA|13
TGTGCCAGCCTGGACTACCCCCAAGAGACCCAGTACTTC
CASLDYPQETQYF
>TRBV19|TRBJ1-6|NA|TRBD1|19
TGTGCCAGTAGTCCACGACAGGGGGCGAGTTCTTTTATGAATTCACCCCTCCACTTT
CASSPRQGASSFMNSPLHF
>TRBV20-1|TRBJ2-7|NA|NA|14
TGCAGTGCTAGGGGCCCATACGACACCGGGGAGCAGTACTTC
CSARGPYDTGEQYF
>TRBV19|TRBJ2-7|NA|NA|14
TGTGCCAGTAGTATAGATCATAATAACTACGAGCAGTACTTC
CASSIDHNNYEQYF
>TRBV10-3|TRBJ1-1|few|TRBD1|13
TGTGCCATCAGACGGGACAGCGACCTAGAAGCTTTCTTT
CAIRRDSDLEAFF
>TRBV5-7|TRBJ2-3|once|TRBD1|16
TGTGCCAGCAGCTGGCCGGACAGGGAACGGGAAGATACGCAGTATTTT
CASSWPDREREDTQYF
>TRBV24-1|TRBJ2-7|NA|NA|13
TGTGCCACCAGTGATAGGGGGATATACGAGCAGTACTTC
CATSDRGIYEQYF
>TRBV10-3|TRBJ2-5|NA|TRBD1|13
TGTGCCATTGGGACAGAGAAGCAAGAGACCCAGTACTTC
CAIGTEKQETQYF
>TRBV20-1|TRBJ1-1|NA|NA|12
TGCAGTGCAGGGGAAGGGGACACTGAAGCTTTCTTT
CSAGEGDTEAFF
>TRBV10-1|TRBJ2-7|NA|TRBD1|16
TGCGCCAGCAGCGCAGAGACAGGGACCGGTAACTACGAGCAGTACTTC
CASSAETGTGNYEQYF
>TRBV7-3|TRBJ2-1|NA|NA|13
TGTGCCAGCAGCCGGAGTGATTACAATGAGCAGTTCTTC
CASSRSDYNEQFF
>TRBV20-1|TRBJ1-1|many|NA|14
TGCAGTGCTAGAGATGGTCGGGCTGACACTGAAGCTTTCTTT
CSARDGRADTEAFF
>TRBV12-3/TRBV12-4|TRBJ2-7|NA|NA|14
TGTGCCAGCAGTTCAGCCGGGAATATCTACGAGCAGTACTTC
CASSSAGNIYEQYF
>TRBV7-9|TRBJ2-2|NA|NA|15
TGTGCCAGCAGCCCCGTCCTTCGTGACACCGGGGAGCTGTTTTTT
CASSPVLRDTGELFF
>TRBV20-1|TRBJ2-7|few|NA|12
TGCAGTTACTCGACGGATTCCTACGAGCAGTACTTC
CSYSTDSYEQYF
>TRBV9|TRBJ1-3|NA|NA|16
TGTGCCAGCAGCGTAGGGGCAGGACTATCTGGAAACACCATATATTTT
CASSVGAGLSGNTIYF
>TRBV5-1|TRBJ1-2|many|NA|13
TGCGCCAGCAGCTTGAACGGGCGTTATGGCTACACCTTC
CASSLNGRYGYTF
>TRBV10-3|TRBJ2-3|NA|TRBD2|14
TGTGCCATCAAGGGCGGGGGGTGGACAGATACGCAGTATTTT
CAIKGGGWTDTQYF
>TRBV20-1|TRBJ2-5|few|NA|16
TGCAGTGCTAAGGTCGCGCGGCAGGCCCTGTGGGAGACCCAGTACTTC
CSAKVARQALWETQYF
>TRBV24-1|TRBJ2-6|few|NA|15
TGTGCCACCAGTGAATCAGGATCTGGGGCCAACGTCCTGACTTTC
CATSESGSGANVLTF
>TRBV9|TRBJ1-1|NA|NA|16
TGTGCCAGCAGCGCCCTCGTCGGGGGTACGAGGGCTGAAGCTTTCTTT
CASSALVGGTRAEAFF
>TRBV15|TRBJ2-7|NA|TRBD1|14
TGTGCCACCAGCAGCCGGGACAGCTCCTACGAGCAGTACTTC
CATSSRDSSYEQYF
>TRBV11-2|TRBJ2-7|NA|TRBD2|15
TGTGCCAGCAGCTTAGATAGCGGGGGACTTTACGAGCAGTACTTC
CASSLDSGGLYEQYF
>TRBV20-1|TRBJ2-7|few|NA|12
TGCAGTGCTAGAGGGAGGGGCGCCGAGCAGTACTTC
CSARGRGAEQYF
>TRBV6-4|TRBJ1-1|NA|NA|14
TGTGCCAGCAGTGAGGCGGCAGACAGCACTGAAGCTTTCTTT
CASSEAADSTEAFF
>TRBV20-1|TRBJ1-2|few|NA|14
TGCAGTGCTAGTGAGGTGGACGTCGGGCGGGATGACACCTTC
CSASEVDVGRDDTF
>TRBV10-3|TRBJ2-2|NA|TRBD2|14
TGTGCCATCAGCCCCCGACTAGCCATAGGGGAGCTGTTTTTT
CAISPRLAIGELFF
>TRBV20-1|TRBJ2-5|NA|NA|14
TGCAGTGCTAGAGAGCCTAGATCCCAAGAGACCCAGTACTTC
CSAREPRSQETQYF
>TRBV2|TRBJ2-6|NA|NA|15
TGTGCCAGCCGCCTCTGGAATACTGGAGCCAACGTCCTGACTTTC
CASRLWNTGANVLTF
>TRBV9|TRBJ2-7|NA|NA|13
TGTGCCAGCAGCGTAGGGTCCAGCTACGAGCAGTACTTC
CASSVGSSYEQYF
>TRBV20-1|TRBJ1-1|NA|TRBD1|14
TGCAGTGCTACGTTAGATAACAGGGGGACTGAAGCTTTCTTT
CSATLDNRGTEAFF
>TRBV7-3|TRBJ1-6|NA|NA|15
TGTGCCAGCAGCTTGCAGGGACTGTTCAATTCACCCCTCCACTTT
CASSLQGLFNSPLHF
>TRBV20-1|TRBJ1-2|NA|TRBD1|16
TGCAGTGCTAGATTGGAGGGGGCGACCTTCCTTTATGGCTACACCTTC
CSARLEGATFLYGYTF